One TCR beta chain is described in this entry. It has no known antigen specificity. Mismatch with germline at one junction end may stem from a read error. This sample is drawn from a study of CD8+ T cells in alopecia areata (dated by TCRdb to the late 2010s). Notes on the research overall: The treated patients, all with moderate-to-severe alopecia areata, were enrolled in an open-label pilot trial of oral tofacitinib given at 5 to 10 mg twice daily. Patients stayed on tofacitinib for 6 to 18 months and then had 6 months of follow-up off drug so that delayed response and recurrence could be assessed. Clonality in the scalp was compared among normal scalp (n=4), patchy alopecia areata scalp (n=8), and alopecia totalis/universalis scalp (n=8). RNA was obtained with the PAXgene miRNA kit for fixed scalp, the miRNeasy kit for PBMCs, and the RNeasy kit for mouse skin. Amplification of TCRbeta CDR3 regions was done by immunoSEQ multiplex PCR using 35 Vbeta forward primers and 13 Jbeta reverse primers. In humans, TCRbeta sequencing was performed on scalp tissue and on sorted CD4+ and CD8+ peripheral blood T cells from healthy controls and from patients with patchy or totalis/universalis alopecia areata. Patients on tofacitinib were biopsied at baseline and after 4 and 24 weeks of treatment, and several of the patients also had a later scalp biopsy. The study used high-throughput TCRbeta sequencing to examine T cell clonal expansion in alopecia areata, in both the C3H/HeJ mouse model and human patients. Overall study results and their limits: Compared with mice, TCR sequences shared between patients were less clear, possibly partly because of HLA diversity across the patient population. Compared with normal scalp, lesional scalp had higher clonality and more expanded CD8+ clones, particularly in alopecia totalis/universalis, a pattern that suggests antigenic drive. Unlike mouse skin, where gammadelta T cells dominate, normal human skin contains resident alphabeta T cells that get sequenced too, which complicates analysis of the scalp TCR repertoire.

Reading from cysteine to phenylalanine, the CDR3 counts 12 amino acids. Only CDR3 DNA remains: 36 bases, in frame from the first base. Looking up the germline V gene yields CDR1 MNHEY and CDR2 SVGAGI. The library was built by means of the immunoSEQ multiplex PCR assay. For TCR sequencing, RNA was extracted from every sample and reverse transcribed into cDNA to serve as template. SuperScript III was used for first-strand cDNA synthesis, primed with a 2:1 mix of oligo-dT and random hexamers. A synthetic immune receptor repertoire was used to measure amplification bias, and any remaining bias was corrected computationally. The source study handled its data this way. After raw reads were preprocessed to remove errors, the CDR3 was defined following IMGT conventions as running from the conserved cysteine to phenylalanine. Clonality was computed by normalizing Shannon entropy by log2 of the number of productive unique TCRs and subtracting the result from 1. CD4 or CD8 identity of scalp clones was inferred by cross-referencing scalp TCRbeta sequences with sorted blood CD4 and CD8 repertoires. In TCRdb, the immuneACCESS table is reduced to in-frame sequences with V and J assigned. These tables do not hold every clone; where another copy was compared, an unresolved V gene accounts for under half, and the others remain unexplained. From that table come the V and J calls and clone size; the DNA was used to work out D and trimming. For this sample the table gives approximately 150,000 clones, of which about 51% were detected only once. The top ten hold 0.8% to 1% of the sample.

Interpreted using the paper, the time point label stands for: baseline before oral tofacitinib. Peripheral blood and lesional scalp punch biopsies were obtained from patients with alopecia areata. PBMCs were separated by density centrifugation and stained for CD3, CD4 and CD8, after which CD4+ and CD8+ T cells were sorted on a FACSAria. The sequence links TRBV6-5 to TRBJ1-1, with a weak D call of TRBD1 (6 bases match). The clonotype originates from a human donor with alopecia areata. The sequencing used CD4+ T cells sorted from blood, collected at week 0. The nucleotides are TGTGCCAGCAGTTACTCAGGAGGGGGTTTAGTCTTT. It translates as CASSYSGGGLVF.